These 5 T cell receptor beta chains share one sample of origin, sequenced in a study of OX40 agonist ivuxolimab in advanced cancers. Method: immunoSEQ multiplex PCR; TCRdb's copy keeps in-frame clones and lacks some. The profile covers tens of thousands of clones, with 70% to 90% appearing a single time and roughly 4% taken by the ten largest. The source material was CD4+ or CD8+ T cells sorted from blood, sampled in a trial of the OX40 agonist ivuxolimab. These receptors were taken from an adult with an advanced solid tumor such as melanoma, head and neck, liver or kidney cancer.

This clone occurred once. The chain has TRBV5-1 and TRBJ2-3; the D gene could be TRBD1 or TRBD2 (5 bases each). The germline V gene has CDR1 SGHRS and CDR2 YFSETQ. Trimming shortened V by 6 bases and J by 0 bases, and 11 bases separated the two germline ends. The CDR3 is made up of 14 amino acids. The CDR3 coding sequence is TGCGCCAGCACCCGGGGCGGCAGCACAGATACGCAGTATTTT. Its translation is CASTRGGSTDTQYF.

The chain combines TRBV5-1 with TRBJ2-3; the D is unclear. Trimming removed 0 bases at V and 3 bases at J, with 11 bases between. Per germline, CDR1 SGHRS and CDR2 YFSETQ. The CDR3 runs to 15 residues. CDR3 region: CASSLGSLGTDTQYF. The CDR3 DNA is TGCGCCAGCAGCTTGGGTTCCTTAGGGACAGATACGCAGTATTTT.

V and J are TRBV5-5 and TRBJ2-1; D is possibly TRBD2 (5 bases). The germline gives CDR1 SGHKS, CDR2 YYEKEE (reference sequence). The V and J ends lost 4 bases and 15 bases respectively, with 17 bases between them. The CDR3 has 12 residues. CDR3 nucleotide sequence: TGTGCCAGCAGCCCTTACTTTAGCGACGGGTTCTTC. Encoded protein: CASSPYFSDGFF.

The chain links TRBV28 to TRBJ2-1, with 8 bases matching TRBD2. From germline, CDR1 is MDHEN and CDR2 SYDVKM. Trimming took 8 bases from V and 8 from J; bases not matched to a gene: 20. The CDR3 is 17 residues long. The CDR3 DNA is TGTGCCAGCCGCTTCGGGCGGGAGGTCCACAGTGGGTATGAGCAGTTCTTC. It specifies CASRFGREVHSGYEQFF.

This chain connects TRBV7-9 to TRBJ2-1; D call uncertain. CDR1 SEHNR and CDR2 FQNEAQ come from the germline V gene (reference sequence). CDR3 length: 13 residues. V was shortened by 5 bases and J by 2 bases, with 7 bases between the two germline ends. The CDR3 nucleotides are TGTGCCAGCAGCCCCGAACCCTACAATGAGCAGTTCTTC. Its protein product is CASSPEPYNEQFF.